Following are 3 T cell receptor beta chains from one sample sequenced in a study of CXCR3-negative and CXCR3-positive naive CD8 T cells. It was by 5' RACE with UMI labels that the TRB cDNA libraries were prepared. TCRdb reanalyzed the 5' RACE reads, giving one entry per CDR3 protein sequence and no DNA. Here the sample table reports 45,000 to 60,000 distinct CDR3 sequences. The sample comprised memory CD8+ T cells from blood. The origin of the receptors is a human donor in good health. Some clones in this sample may be carry-over from other donors' samples.

The chain is built from TRBV6-6 and TRBJ2-1; absent DNA, TCRdb's TRBD1 call cannot be checked. This CDR3 region has 14 residues. Germline V CDR1 and CDR2: MNHNY, SVGAGI (reference sequence). CDR3 protein: CASTPRDSLNEQFF.

V usage is TRBV14 and J usage is TRBJ2-1; lacking DNA, the TRBD2 call made by TCRdb goes unchecked. This CDR3 spans 13 amino acids. CDR1 SGHDN and CDR2 FVKESK come from the germline V gene. This CDR3 is CASGERPEDEQFF.

The rearrangement uses TRBV20-1 and TRBJ2-1. Looked up from germline, CDR1 is DFQATT and CDR2 is SNEGSKA (reference sequence). The CDR3 contains 11 residues. The CDR3 reads CSARVVGEQFF.